Described below is a single T cell receptor beta chain sequence and its context. Using immunoSEQ multiplex PCR, the repertoire was profiled, and TCRdb retains in-frame clones only, with some absent. The repertoire holds about 160,000 clones, 90% seen once, with over 15% in the top ten. This entry comes from a study of blood T cell repertoires in COVID-19. Overall study context: In each case, the material was cDNA or gDNA derived from T cells, B-cell-depleted T cells, or PBMCs.

Deletions cut 5 bases from V and 3 bases from J, with 11 bases between. CDR1 and CDR2 (germline): SQVTM, ANQGSEA. This CDR3 comprises 13 residues. The V gene is TRBV29-1, the J gene TRBJ1-5, with D possibly matching TRBD1 (5 bases). The sample taken for sequencing was peripheral blood. This TCR came from a man in his 60s with active or convalescent COVID-19. Here the CDR3 reads CSVSQELNQPQHF. CDR3 nucleotide sequence: TGCAGCGTTTCACAGGAGCTCAATCAGCCCCAGCATTTT.